The sample holds one count of the clone carrying this T cell receptor (beta chain). The CDR3 has 15 residues. CDR1 is MNHEY, CDR2 SVGEGT, per germline. The V end was cut by 2 bases, the J end by 5 bases, with 15 bases between. The data are from a study of control samples from healthy donors and cancer patients. Sequencing was performed with immunoSEQ multiplex PCR; in TCRdb, only in-frame clones are kept and a portion is missing. The table lists some 100,000 clones, around 89% of them singletons, with around 17% in the top ten. The rearrangement joins TRBV6-2 or TRBV6-3 to TRBJ1-2, with a possible D match to TRBD1 (6 bases). The TCR was taken from a woman in her forties or fifties in good health. Sequenced input: blood. As DNA, the CDR3 is TGTGCCAGCAGTTACGGGTTTACAGGGTCATATGGCTACACCTTC. As protein: CASSYGFTGSYGYTF.